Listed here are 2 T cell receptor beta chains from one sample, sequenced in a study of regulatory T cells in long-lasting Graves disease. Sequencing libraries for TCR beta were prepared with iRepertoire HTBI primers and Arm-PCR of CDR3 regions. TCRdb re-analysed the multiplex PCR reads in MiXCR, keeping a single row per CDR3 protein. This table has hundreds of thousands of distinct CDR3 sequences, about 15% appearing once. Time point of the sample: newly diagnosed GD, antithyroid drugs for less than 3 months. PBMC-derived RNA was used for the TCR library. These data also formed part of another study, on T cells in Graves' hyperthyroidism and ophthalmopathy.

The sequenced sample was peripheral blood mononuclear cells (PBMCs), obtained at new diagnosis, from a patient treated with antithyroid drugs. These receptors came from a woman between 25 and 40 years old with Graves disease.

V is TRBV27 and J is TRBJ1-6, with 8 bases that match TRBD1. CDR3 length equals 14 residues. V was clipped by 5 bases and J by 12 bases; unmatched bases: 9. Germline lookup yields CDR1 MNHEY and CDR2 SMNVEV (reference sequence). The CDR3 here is CASSLRTGLEPLHF. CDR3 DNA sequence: TGTGCCAGCAGTCTACGGACAGGGTTGGAACCCCTCCACTTT.

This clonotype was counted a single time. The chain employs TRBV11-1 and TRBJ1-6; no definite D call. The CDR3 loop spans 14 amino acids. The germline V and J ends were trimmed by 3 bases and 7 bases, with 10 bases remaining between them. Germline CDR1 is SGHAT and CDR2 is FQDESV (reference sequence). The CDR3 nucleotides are TGTGCCAGCAGCTTGGAAGCCTTCAATTCACCCCTCCACTTT. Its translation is CASSLEAFNSPLHF.